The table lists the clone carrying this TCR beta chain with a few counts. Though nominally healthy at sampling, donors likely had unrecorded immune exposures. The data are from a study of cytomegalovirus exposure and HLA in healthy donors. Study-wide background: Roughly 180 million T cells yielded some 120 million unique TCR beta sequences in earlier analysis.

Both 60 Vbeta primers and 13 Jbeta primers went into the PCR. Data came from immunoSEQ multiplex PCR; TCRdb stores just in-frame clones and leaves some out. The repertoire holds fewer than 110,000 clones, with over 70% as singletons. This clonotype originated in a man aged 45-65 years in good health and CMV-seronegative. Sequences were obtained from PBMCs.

The CDR3 region is CASSRGTEETQYF. The CDR3 nucleotides read TGTGCCAGTAGCCGCGGGACAGAAGAGACCCAGTACTTC. The rearrangement uses TRBV19 and TRBJ2-5, with D tentatively TRBD1 (7 bases). The ends were cut back, 6 bases at V and 3 bases at J, with 11 bases in the middle. The CDR3 covers 13 residues. Per the germline V gene, CDR1 is LNHDA and CDR2 is SQIVND (reference sequence).